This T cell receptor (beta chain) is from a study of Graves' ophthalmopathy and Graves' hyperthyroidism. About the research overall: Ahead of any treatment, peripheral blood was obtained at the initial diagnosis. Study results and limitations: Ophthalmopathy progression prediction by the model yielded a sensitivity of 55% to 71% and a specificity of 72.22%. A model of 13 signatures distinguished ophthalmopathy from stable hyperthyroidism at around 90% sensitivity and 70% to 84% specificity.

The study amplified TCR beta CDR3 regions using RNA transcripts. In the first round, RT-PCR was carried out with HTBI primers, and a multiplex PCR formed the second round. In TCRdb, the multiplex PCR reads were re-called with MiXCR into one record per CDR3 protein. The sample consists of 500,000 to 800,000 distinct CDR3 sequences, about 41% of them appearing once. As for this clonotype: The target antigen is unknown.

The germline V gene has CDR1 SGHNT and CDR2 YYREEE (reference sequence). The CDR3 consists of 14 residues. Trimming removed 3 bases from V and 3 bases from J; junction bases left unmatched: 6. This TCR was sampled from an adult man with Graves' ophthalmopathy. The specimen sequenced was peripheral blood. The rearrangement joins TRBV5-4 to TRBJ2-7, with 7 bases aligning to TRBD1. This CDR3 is CASSSSGTVYEQYF. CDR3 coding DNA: TGTGCCAGCAGCTCGTCCGGGACAGTCTACGAGCAGTACTTC.